This T cell receptor beta chain was captured by sequencing in a study of monozygotic twins with inflammatory bowel disease. CDR3 size: 15 residues. CDR1 is SEHNR, CDR2 FQNEAQ, per germline (reference sequence). Each UMI, carrying a 6-nucleotide sample barcode, came from template switching. TCRdb reanalyzed the 5' RACE reads, giving one entry per CDR3 protein sequence and no DNA. Here the sample table reports 400,000 to 500,000 distinct CDR3 sequences. In the case of this clonotype: Its antigen is undetermined.

Study results and limitations: Patients received differing immunosuppressive treatments, which may have added variability to their repertoires. Among IBD patients, TCRbeta diversity (inverse Simpson) was lower than in healthy co-twins.

The specimen sequenced was blood. The V gene is TRBV7-9, the J gene TRBJ2-7; TCRdb designates TRBD1, a call that cannot be tested without DNA. This sequence was found in a human donor with ulcerative colitis or Crohn's disease, or a healthy co-twin of an affected twin (not recorded which). The CDR3 spells CASSLYPGRNHEQYF.